This paragraph reports one T cell receptor (beta chain). A junction end diverges from the germline sequence, so it may reflect a read error. The sorted Tregs were CD4+CD25+CD127-/low cells. After constant-region reverse-primer amplification, full-length variable regions underwent semi-nested PCR with Nested Universal Primer A. TCRdb independently ran MiXCR on the 5' RACE reads; one entry per CDR3 protein. Of approximately 10,000 distinct CDR3 sequences in the sample, roughly 27% were seen once. The CDR3 contains 15 residues. The germline V gene encodes CDR1 DFQATT and CDR2 SNEGSKA (reference sequence).

The sample consisted of Tregs sorted from blood. The chain is built from TRBV20-1 and TRBJ2-1, with D possibly TRBD2 on 6 matching bases. The sequence was collected from a female donor with breast cancer. The CDR3 loop reads CSARGQASVNKEQFF. CDR3 nucleotides: TGCAGTGCCAGAGGGCAGGCTAGCGTTAACAAAGAGCAGTTCTTC.